This T cell receptor beta chain was retrieved from a study of blood T cell repertoires in COVID-19. Sequencing used immunoSEQ multiplex PCR; TCRdb keeps in-frame clones, though not all of them. The sample consists of 140,000 or so clones, roughly four fifths of them appearing once. The V and J ends lost 3 bases and 4 bases respectively, with 8 bases between them. The CDR3 extends over 13 amino acids. Participants were aged about 18 to 95 years, lived in over 20 US areas, and enrolled virtually. This chain connects TRBV12-3 or TRBV12-4 to TRBJ2-3; a weak D match, TRBD1 (6 bases). The material sequenced was PBMCs or T cells enriched from blood (not recorded which). The clonotype was recovered from a woman in her fifties or sixties with acute COVID-19. The CDR3 DNA reads as TGTGCCAGCAGTTTTTCAGGGGCAGATACGCAGTATTTT. The encoded protein is CASSFSGADTQYF.